The 2 T cell receptor beta chains given below trace back to one sample, sequenced in a study of blood T cell repertoires in COVID-19. Using immunoSEQ multiplex PCR, the repertoire was profiled, and TCRdb retains in-frame clones only, with some absent. The data show 190,000 or so clones, 86% seen once. Material: PBMCs or T cells enriched from blood (not recorded which). The receptors were gathered from a young woman who had recovered from COVID-19.

The chain joins TRBV27 to TRBJ2-7; TRBD1 agrees at 8 bases. Per the germline V gene, CDR1 is MNHEY and CDR2 is SMNVEV (reference sequence). The CDR3 runs to 15 residues. With V trimmed by 4 bases and J by 1 base, 6 bases remained unmatched. The CDR3 loop reads CASSSPGQASYEQYF. Here the CDR3 DNA reads TGTGCCAGCAGTTCACCGGGACAGGCATCCTACGAGCAGTACTTC.

This clone was seen only once. This sequence joins TRBV7-8 and TRBJ1-1; 11 positions agree with TRBD1. Trimming cost V 4 bases and J 4 bases; bases outside gene matches: 5. The CDR3 consists of 15 residues. CDR1 SGHVS and CDR2 FQNEAQ come from the germline V gene. The CDR3 DNA reads as TGTGCCAGCAGCTATTCAGGGACAGGGGGCACTGAAGCTTTCTTT. It encodes CASSYSGTGGTEAFF.